The 21 T cell receptor beta chains below all came from one sample that was sequenced in a study of shared clonotypes between healthy human individuals. Generated by immunoSEQ multiplex PCR, the TCRdb table keeps only in-frame clones and is missing some. The sample has approximately 2.3 million clones; over 85% are singletons. Specimen: naive CD4+ T cells from PBMCs. Subset reported: CD45RA+ positively selected. The source of these receptors is a man between 18 and 35 years old in good health. Some clones in this sample may be carry-over from other donors' samples.

This clone was detected only once. The rearrangement joins TRBV9 to TRBJ1-2; no reliable D call. Germline V gene lookup returns CDR1 SGDLS and CDR2 YYNGEE. The CDR3 extends over 14 amino acids. Between the trimmed V and J ends, which lost 3 bases and 3 bases, there was a span of 12 bases. CDR3 in amino acids: CASSAQSADYGYTF. In DNA, the CDR3 is TGTGCCAGCAGCGCCCAGTCCGCAGACTATGGCTACACCTTC.

The chain has TRBV29-1 and TRBJ2-7; 9 bases agree with TRBD1. This CDR3 has 13 amino acids. The J segment lost 4 bases and the V segment lost 4 bases, leaving 5 bases of the junction unmatched. The germline gives CDR1 SQVTM, CDR2 ANQGSEA. CDR3: CSVVWDRDYEQYF. In nucleotides, the CDR3 is TGCAGCGTTGTCTGGGACAGGGATTACGAGCAGTACTTC.

The chain links TRBV5-1 to TRBJ2-5; TRBD1 aligns across 9 bases. Trimming at V came to 4 bases and at J to 4 bases, leaving 8 bases not matched to a gene. The CDR3 contains 15 residues. From germline, CDR1 is SGHRS and CDR2 YFSETQ. The CDR3 region has the DNA TGCGCCAGCAGCCCCCAAGGACAGGGGTTAGAGACCCAGTACTTC. Its translation: CASSPQGQGLETQYF.

With regard to this clone: Germline and junction disagree at one end, which may indicate a read error. Other DNA sequences from this sample encode an identical CDR3 as well. The chain is built from TRBV18 and TRBJ1-5; a possible D gene is TRBD1 (5 bases). CDR1 and CDR2 (germline): KGHSH, LQKENI. The CDR3 totals 14 residues. CDR3: CASSPGVSDQPQHF. The DNA of the CDR3 is TGTGCCAGCTCACCGGGGGTTAGCGATCAGCCCCAGCATTTT.

This chain connects TRBV2 to TRBJ2-2; perhaps TRBD2 as D (6 bases). Trimming took off 6 bases at V and 4 bases at J, with 6 bases between the two ends. Germline-derived CDR1 and CDR2 are SNHLY and FYNNEI. The CDR3 covers 12 residues. The CDR3 region is CASRGGTGELFF. The CDR3 bases are TGTGCCAGCAGGGGGGGCACCGGGGAGCTGTTTTTT.

The chain has TRBV5-4 and TRBJ2-5; D might be TRBD1 (5 bases). The CDR3 runs to 14 residues. Germline lookup yields CDR1 SGHNT and CDR2 YYREEE (reference sequence). Deletions cut 2 bases from V and 3 bases from J, with 11 bases between. The CDR3 sequence is CASSFWVREETQYF. In nucleotides, the CDR3 is TGTGCCAGCAGCTTTTGGGTCAGGGAAGAGACCCAGTACTTC.

This chain joins TRBV27 and TRBJ1-1, with D maybe TRBD1 (6 bases). V was shortened by 8 bases and J by 4 bases, with 17 bases between the two germline ends. The germline gives CDR1 MNHEY, CDR2 SMNVEV (reference sequence). The CDR3 is made up of 14 amino acids. The CDR3 DNA sequence: TGTGCCAGCCGCCGCGGGGGCGCGGGCACTGAAGCTTTCTTT. This sequence encodes CASRRGGAGTEAFF.

The chain combines TRBV18 with TRBJ2-3; no definite D call. The CDR3 has 15 amino acids. The germline CDR1 and CDR2 sequences are KGHSH and LQKENI. V shed 2 bases and J shed 1 base, with 10 bases lying between them. This chain's CDR3 is CASSPLRQGTDTQYF. CDR3 in DNA: TGTGCCAGCTCACCATTGAGGCAGGGCACAGATACGCAGTATTTT.

The sample holds a few counts of this clone. This sequence joins TRBV28 and TRBJ1-5, with D uncertain. CDR3 length: 14 residues. V dropped 7 bases and J dropped 5 bases, with 15 bases sitting between them. CDR1 and CDR2 from the germline V gene are MDHEN and SYDVKM. The chain's CDR3 is CASTLTGGDQPQHF. CDR3 DNA: TGTGCCAGCACCCTAACCGGTGGGGATCAGCCCCAGCATTTT.

The chain uses TRBV29-1 and TRBJ1-2, with TRBD1 matching over 9 bases. Losses at the gene ends were 0 bases for V and 3 bases for J; bases not matched to a gene: 2. The CDR3 is made up of 14 amino acids. Germline V gene data show CDR1 as SQVTM and CDR2 as ANQGSEA. CDR3 nucleotides: TGCAGCGTTGAAGACGGACAGGGGCACTATGGCTACACCTTC. Its protein is CSVEDGQGHYGYTF.

This chain links TRBV7-8 with TRBJ2-7; 7 bases line up with TRBD1. The CDR3 consists of 15 residues. J gave up 3 bases and V 5 bases, and 10 bases lay outside the gene matches. Germline V lookup: CDR1 SGHVS, CDR2 FQNEAQ. CDR3 DNA sequence: TGTGCCAGCAGCCCCGCCCGGACAGGACTCTACGAGCAGTACTTC. Protein sequence: CASSPARTGLYEQYF.

This sequence joins TRBV4-2 and TRBJ2-7, with 15 positions matching TRBD2. Losses at the gene ends were 2 bases for V and 9 bases for J; bases not matched to a gene: 5. Per the germline V gene, CDR1 is LGHNA and CDR2 is YNFKEQ. The CDR3 extends over 15 amino acids. CDR3 nucleotide sequence: TGTGCCAGCAGCCAATATGGACTAGCGGGAGGGGGGCAGTACTTC. This codes for CASSQYGLAGGGQYF.

This sequence joins TRBV6-5 and TRBJ2-7; TRBD2 matches 7 bases. V was clipped by 4 bases and J by 4 bases; unmatched bases: 10. Germline CDR1 reads MNHEY; CDR2 reads SVGAGI. The CDR3 runs 15 residues. CDR3 sequence: CASSSGGLAEYEQYF. As DNA, the CDR3 is TGTGCCAGCAGTTCCGGAGGGCTAGCGGAATACGAGCAGTACTTC.

The gene calls are TRBV7-9 and TRBJ2-1, with D perhaps TRBD1 or TRBD2 (5 bases each). CDR3 length: 15 residues. Trimming cost V 2 bases and J 7 bases, with 15 bases left between them. The germline V gene encodes CDR1 SEHNR and CDR2 FQNEAQ (reference sequence). The CDR3 region has the DNA TGTGCCAGCAGCTTACTCGGGGCCCAAGGGAATGAGCAGTTCTTC. This encodes CASSLLGAQGNEQFF. Full variable domain (remainder filled in from reference TRBV7-9 and TRBJ2-1): DTGVSQNPRHKITKRGQNVTFRCDPISEHNRLYWYRQTLGQGPEFLTYFQNEAQLEKSRLLSDRFSAERPKGSFSTLEIQRTEQGDSAMYLCASSLLGAQGNEQFFGPGTRLTVL.

The J gene is TRBJ2-7, the V gene TRBV5-1; TRBD1 matches 12 bases. With V trimmed by 4 bases and J by 0 bases, 5 bases remained unmatched. Germline V gene sequence: CDR1 SGHRS, CDR2 YFSETQ. There are 16 residues in the CDR3. CDR3 loop: CASSEGTGGPSYEQYF. CDR3 nucleotide sequence: TGCGCCAGCAGCGAAGGGACAGGGGGCCCCTCCTACGAGCAGTACTTC. Drawing the rest from reference TRBV5-1 and TRBJ2-7, the complete variable domain is KAGVTQTPRYLIKTRGQQVTLSCSPISGHRSVSWYQQTPGQGLQFLFEYFSETQRNKGNFPGRFSGRQFSNSRSEMNVSTLELGDSALYLCASSEGTGGPSYEQYFGPGTRLTVT.

The gene calls are TRBV30 and TRBJ1-5; D not certain. The CDR3 is 14 residues long. Germline loops: CDR1 GTSNPN, CDR2 SVGIG (reference sequence). V was cut by 3 bases and J by 5 bases, with 14 bases left in between. CDR3 DNA: TGTGCCTGGAGCATCGACGGAGACGATCAGCCCCAGCATTTT. It specifies CAWSIDGDDQPQHF.

This clone showed up just once. The V call is TRBV9, the J call TRBJ2-7, with TRBD2 identical over 14 bases. The germline V gene has CDR1 SGDLS and CDR2 YYNGEE. This CDR3 is 16 amino acids long. V trimming: 2 bases; J trimming: 6 bases; junction bases outside the gene matches: 7. The CDR3 DNA sequence: TGTGCCAGCAGCGTCCGCGCGGGACTAGCGGGAGCCGAGCAGTACTTC. It specifies CASSVRAGLAGAEQYF.

As concerns this clone: The sample holds other DNA sequences that translate to the same CDR3. This sequence joins TRBV7-2 and TRBJ2-7; 11 bases agree with TRBD1. The J segment lost 3 bases and the V segment lost 0 bases, leaving 4 bases of the junction unmatched. The CDR3 sequence is 16 residues long. The V gene's germline CDR1 is SGHTA and CDR2 FQGNSA. CDR3 DNA sequence: TGTGCCAGCAGCTTAGCTAGCGGGACAGGGGGCTACGAGCAGTACTTC. Protein sequence: CASSLASGTGGYEQYF.

The J gene is TRBJ2-7, the V gene TRBV11-2; possibly TRBD2 for D (5 bases). Trimming removed 2 bases at V and 6 bases at J, with 17 bases between. This CDR3 is built from 15 residues. Germline assignment: CDR1 SGHAT and CDR2 FQNNGV. CDR3 amino acids: CASSLSRAIPGEQYF. As DNA, the CDR3 is TGTGCCAGCAGCTTATCGCGGGCGATTCCGGGCGAGCAGTACTTC.

This chain links TRBV10-3 with TRBJ1-2, with D unresolved. The length of the CDR3 is 14 residues. Germline V gene sequence: CDR1 ENHRY, CDR2 SYGVKD. Trimming pared 4 bases from V and 2 bases from J, leaving 11 bases between. In nucleotides, the CDR3 is TGTGCCATCAGTGGGCAGCGAATCAACTATGGCTACACCTTC. Its protein product is CAISGQRINYGYTF.

The chain has TRBV2 and TRBJ2-3, with D perhaps assigned TRBD1 or TRBD2 (5 bases each). Between the trimmed V and J ends, which lost 7 bases and 0 bases, there was a span of 8 bases. Germline values: CDR1 SNHLY, CDR2 FYNNEI. This CDR3 comprises 13 residues. In DNA, the CDR3 is TGTGCCAGCATGGGGGATAGCACAGATACGCAGTATTTT. It is translated as CASMGDSTDTQYF.